This T cell receptor (beta chain) was found in a study of cytomegalovirus exposure and HLA in healthy donors (dated by TCRdb to the late 2010s). Concerning the study at large: An earlier analysis of a few hundred of the donors reported about 260 Gb of sequence data and approximately 120 million unique TCR beta sequences obtained from about 179 million T cells. To decide whether each TCR beta V gene segment behaved as functional or pseudogenic, an earlier analysis of approximately 620 of the donors relied on high-throughput TCR beta sequencing. A later analysis re-analyzed previously published TCR beta repertoires from 650 to 800 donors and added high-resolution HLA genotyping to study TCR occurrence patterns. The study combined high-throughput TCR immunosequencing, statistical association of individual TCRs with disease status, and machine learning to predict cytomegalovirus infection status. All discovery cohort repertoires had been generated on a single sequencing platform. HLA typing covered class I and class II loci at four-digit resolution. The study profiled the T cell repertoires of hundreds of subjects by immunosequencing and related them to cytomegalovirus serostatus. Of the roughly 410 genotyped donors, 65% to 90% were placed in the genetic ancestry cluster associated with self-reported Caucasian donors. Around 300 gigabases of sequencing data and some 85 million unique TCR sequences were included in an early release covering about 620 HLA-typed donors. A handful of DR-DQ haplotypes were handled as single units for association and clustering because linkage in the cohort was strong. The number of typed donors differed by locus: 629-630 for A, B, C, DRB1 and DQB1; 522 for DQA1; around 580 for DPA1; and around 450 for DPB1. Besides the first cohort of roughly 660 subjects, a separate validation cohort made up of 120 different subjects was used. Donor age, sex, ethnicity and CMV serostatus were compiled together with the repertoire data. On average, around 230,000 unique TCR beta nucleotide sequences were sequenced per donor among roughly 430 genotyped donors of the cohort, with roughly 19% of those sequences being non-productive. The later analysis used no new phenotypic data to find candidate immune exposures, relying instead on TCR beta sequences and their occurrence across donors. The aim of the study was to test whether cataloging public T cell receptors could identify signatures of past pathogen exposure. A later genetic analysis took genome-wide SNP genotypes for about 55% of the 666 donors and used that subset as a discovery cohort.

In total, around 600 healthy bone marrow donors made up the cohort. At the time of sampling, all cohort members were nominally healthy, though unrecorded immune exposures were likely present. The donor tested CMV seropositive and was one of the 289 seropositive cohort members. Every donor gave a peripheral blood sample, and the peripheral blood mononuclear cells from that sample were used for TCR beta sequencing. The Qiagen DNeasy Blood Extraction Kit was used to extract genomic DNA from the blood cell samples. This clone was seen a single time. No cognate antigen has been identified for it. The input lacks base qualities; no much larger clone sits a single base away. Inclusive of the bounding cysteine and phenylalanine, the CDR3 is 15 residues long. Only the CDR3 part of the read is kept: 45 bases, read in frame from the first base. Based on the germline V gene, the CDR1 and CDR2 sequences are ENHRY and SYGVKD. Trimming accounts for 7 bases at V and 4 bases at J, while the number of junction bases matched to no gene is 6.

The investigation overall reported the following: Specific HLA alleles were associated with about 17,000 TCR beta sequences at a false discovery rate of 0.05 in a later analysis. Three of the identified cytomegalovirus-associated TCR beta chains were confirmed in vitro to be specific for cytomegalovirus antigens. In the study, some 180 TCR beta chains were listed as associated with cytomegalovirus. CMV serostatus was the only immune exposure information available for the cohort. In a later analysis, TCR association rates were found to vary across HLA loci, with the most associated TCRs seen for DRB1 alleles and the fewest for HLA-C alleles. In an earlier analysis of approximately 590 of the donors, most TCR beta V segments appeared in productive rearrangements about 90% or about 30% of the time, broadly matching IMGT annotations. In a later analysis, several top co-occurrence clusters were reported to appear linked to parvovirus B19, influenza, CMV and Epstein-Barr virus. Some IMGT-functional V segments, including TRBV6-2 and TRBV6-3, could not be told apart with the 87-base-pair reads, so those segments were excluded. It was suggested by the authors that the approach could potentially be generalized to other disease states and immunological phenotypes. A cluster of highly shared sequence variants was judged likely to represent a technical artifact of the sequencing pipeline. Because counts were too low, seventeen rarely observed V segments, including chromosome 9 orphons, were left out of the earlier analysis of some 600 of the donors. Compared with equally common non-associated chains, HLA-associated TCR beta chains in a later analysis were more clonally expanded and had lower generation probabilities. Strong co-occurrence of HLA alleles, especially DR and DQ, made assigning TCR associations to individual alleles difficult. Because some donors lacked HLA typing at each locus, the association tests relied only on the typed subset. In this cohort, only TCR beta chains were sequenced, and detectable features were limited by the absence of alpha or paired-chain data. A further reported finding was that TCR beta sequences accurately predicted the HLA-A and HLA-B alleles for most subjects in the first cohort. The presence/absence analyses assumed that sequencing depth was roughly uniform across donors, and that assumption may not be true. In both the original and validation cohorts, the classifier was reported to diagnose cytomegalovirus status with high specificity and sensitivity. Correlated functional status among segregating V segments might reflect linkage disequilibrium, but an unknown experimental factor could not be ruled out. Across donors, most TCR sequences were observed very rarely, whereas some public TCRs were present in many individuals. In a later genetic analysis, a missense DCLRE1C variant was associated with V-gene and J-gene trimming of TCR beta chains, and the association was replicated in an independent cohort. Compared with the approximately 710-donor mean, donors in an Asian-associated ancestry cluster had fewer N-insertions in productive TCRs, according to a later genetic analysis. According to a later analysis, most CMV-associated TCR beta chains appeared to be HLA-restricted, and the HLA associations seemed to be driven largely by CMV exposure.

Receptor amplification or capture employed the immunoSEQ multiplex PCR assay. A mixture of 60 forward primers for TCR Vbeta segments and 13 reverse primers for TCR Jbeta segments was used in the multiplex PCR. The CDR3 region of rearranged TCR beta genes was amplified from genomic DNA by a multiplex PCR assay. On the Illumina HiSeq System, the amplified TCR beta libraries were sequenced as 87-base-pair reads. For the original study's pipeline: A later analysis counted some 74 million unique TCR beta chains across the 650 to 700 repertoires, and roughly 9.9 million of these chains were shared by at least two donors. To remove PCR and sequencing errors, raw reads were error-corrected and collapsed into unique sequences using a nearest-neighbor algorithm that merged closely related sequences. To assign V, D and J gene segments, CDR3 sequences were aligned to IMGT reference sequences. For a sequence to be retained, a match of at least six nucleotides was required to both a V gene segment and a J gene segment. A rearrangement counted as productive if the CDR3 had no stop codons and remained in frame with V and J, and every other rearrangement counted as non-productive. Following IMGT convention, CDR3 was defined as the stretch from the second conserved V-encoded cysteine to the conserved J-encoded phenylalanine. In an earlier analysis of roughly 610 of the donors, sequences lacking an unambiguous match to a single V gene segment were excluded. In an earlier analysis of 450 to 700 of the donors, V segments were called functional above 56.7% productive rearrangements and were called segregating when the between-donor standard deviation exceeded 5%. A statistical classification framework was developed to diagnose cytomegalovirus status using the catalog of TCR beta chain sequences. A later analysis assigned V and J genes by comparing TCR nucleotide sequences with IMGT/GENE-DB human TR gene sequences. Using the TCRdist pipeline, a later analysis assigned CDR3 sequences along with most-parsimonious VDJ recombination scenarios. In a later analysis, each TCR beta chain was defined by its CDR3 amino acid sequence together with its V-gene family, and reads without a unique V-gene family were excluded. In a later analysis, 500 to 700 highly shared, low-generation-probability nucleotide sequences were removed to address suspected cross-contamination and a sequencing artifact. In a later analysis, a clonal expansion index for each public chain was calculated from normalized within-repertoire ranks of inferred template counts. In a later analysis, generation probabilities were computed using a VDJ recombination model fitted to out-of-frame rearrangements, and the results were checked against IGoR. Hypergeometric tests were used in a later analysis to score TCR-TCR, TCR-HLA and TCR-CMV co-occurrence, with a repertoire-size bias correction applied to the TCR pairs. A later analysis estimated false discovery rates by permuting HLA or CMV assignments 20 times. In a later analysis, co-occurring TCRs were grouped using DBSCAN, with TCRdist sequence similarity added in when clustering inside HLA-allele-positive subsets. Co-occurrence clustering excluded repertoires with fewer than 30,000 or more than 120,000 public chains, plus five with anomalous nucleotide sharing. Drawn from immuneACCESS, this table holds only the in-frame rearrangements with V and J called that TCRdb kept. Clones are partly lost; checked studies trace under half to an unresolved V gene and leave the rest unexplained. V and J calls and clone size are as listed in that table; D and trimming were resolved from the DNA. The sample table holds 200,000 to 250,000 clones, of which 77% were seen once. The biggest ten clones account for 2.7% of the sample.

Rearrangement joined TRBV10-3 to TRBJ2-3; the junction holds 12 bases that match TRBD2. This clonotype was obtained from a woman in her fifties or sixties in good health and CMV-seropositive. The sequencing input was PBMCs. The CDR3 region reads CAINGLAGIADTQYF. At the DNA level, the sequence is TGTGCCATCAATGGACTAGCGGGGATCGCAGATACGCAGTATTTT.